Listed below are T cell receptor beta chains from one sample, sequenced in a study of vaccination and CD4 T cells after COVID-19. No antigens are known for them. TCRdb used MiXCR to reprocess the PCR reads, holding one entry per CDR3 protein. The sample has 9,500 to 10,000 distinct CDR3 sequences, roughly half seen once; the top ten hold approximately 40%. Sequenced input: CD4+ T cells from blood, cultured in vitro. These receptor sequences come from a human donor who had recovered from COVID-19. The CDR3 runs from the conserved cysteine through the conserved F or W. D genes are given only for firm matches. The size field is filled for only some rows; it gives once, few, many or a size class.

CDR3nt: TGCGCCAGCAGCCAAGTCAGGGGGGGAACCTATGGCTACACCTTC
CDR3aa: CASSQVRGGTYGYTF
j_gene: TRBJ1-2
v_gene: TRBV4-1
d_gene: TRBD1
abundance: NA

CDR3nt: TGTGCCAGCAGAACCGACAGGGGGATTGAAGCTTTCTTT
CDR3aa: CASRTDRGIEAFF
j_gene: TRBJ1-1
v_gene: TRBV7-8
d_gene: TRBD1
abundance: NA

CDR3nt: TGTGCCAGTAGTATCTCGACAGGCCCCAATGAAAAACTGTTTTTT
CDR3aa: CASSISTGPNEKLFF
j_gene: TRBJ1-4
v_gene: TRBV19
d_gene: NA
abundance: NA

CDR3nt: TGTGCCAGCAGCTTCAGGGCGGCAACTAATGAAAAACTGTTTTTT
CDR3aa: CASSFRAATNEKLFF
j_gene: TRBJ1-4
v_gene: TRBV7-8
d_gene: NA
abundance: NA

CDR3nt: TGTGCCAGCAGCTTTCGGGGCCAAGGGACCGACACCGGGGAGCTGTTTTTT
CDR3aa: CASSFRGQGTDTGELFF
j_gene: TRBJ2-2
v_gene: TRBV11-2
d_gene: NA
abundance: NA

CDR3nt: TGTGCCAGCAGCATCTGGACAGGGTTCAATGGAAACACCATATATTTT
CDR3aa: CASSIWTGFNGNTIYF
j_gene: TRBJ1-3
v_gene: TRBV5-4
d_gene: TRBD1
abundance: NA

CDR3nt: TGTGCCAGCAGCCCGGGATTCAGGACAGTCCCTTGGGTGGGCTACACCTTC
CDR3aa: CASSPGFRTVPWVGYTF
j_gene: TRBJ1-2
v_gene: TRBV7-2
d_gene: NA
abundance: few

CDR3nt: TGTGCCAGTAGGGGACTACTAGGGCTGGTGAATGAGCAGTTCTTC
CDR3aa: CASRGLLGLVNEQFF
j_gene: TRBJ2-1
v_gene: TRBV19
d_gene: TRBD2
abundance: few

CDR3nt: TGTGCCTGGAGTCTAGGACGGCCCTATGGCTACACCTTC
CDR3aa: CAWSLGRPYGYTF
j_gene: TRBJ1-2
v_gene: TRBV30
d_gene: NA
abundance: NA

CDR3nt: TGTGCCAGCAGCTGGGACAGGGCCCAGCCCCAGCATTTT
CDR3aa: CASSWDRAQPQHF
j_gene: TRBJ1-5
v_gene: TRBV5-4
d_gene: TRBD1
abundance: few

CDR3nt: TGCAGTGCTAGAGATGGAAAGCCCGGTGGACTTAGTAGCAATCAGCCCCAGCATTTT
CDR3aa: CSARDGKPGGLSSNQPQHF
j_gene: TRBJ1-5
v_gene: TRBV20-1
d_gene: NA
abundance: NA

CDR3nt: TGTGCCAGCAGTCCCTTCGTGGGGCAAATCAATCAGCCCCAGCATTTT
CDR3aa: CASSPFVGQINQPQHF
j_gene: TRBJ1-5
v_gene: TRBV6-2/TRBV6-3
d_gene: NA
abundance: NA

CDR3nt: TGTGCCAGTAGTGGACAAAACTATGGCTACACCTTC
CDR3aa: CASSGQNYGYTF
j_gene: TRBJ1-2
v_gene: TRBV19
d_gene: NA
abundance: few

CDR3nt: TGTGCCAGCAGCGCGGACAGGGGAGATAATTCACCCCTCCACTTT
CDR3aa: CASSADRGDNSPLHF
j_gene: TRBJ1-6
v_gene: TRBV6-1
d_gene: TRBD1
abundance: NA

CDR3nt: TGTGCCAGCAGTCATCTCCGGGACAGGGCAGAGACCCAGTACTTC
CDR3aa: CASSHLRDRAETQYF
j_gene: TRBJ2-5
v_gene: TRBV6-2/TRBV6-3
d_gene: TRBD1
abundance: NA

CDR3nt: TGTGCCAGCAGTTTGAAGGGCCCCGAATATGGCTACACCTTC
CDR3aa: CASSLKGPEYGYTF
j_gene: TRBJ1-2
v_gene: TRBV27
d_gene: NA
abundance: NA

CDR3nt: TGCGCCAGCAGCCAAGATTTTCCAGGTCGCCAGCCCCAGCATTTT
CDR3aa: CASSQDFPGRQPQHF
j_gene: TRBJ1-5
v_gene: TRBV4-1
d_gene: NA
abundance: NA

CDR3nt: TGCGCCAGCAGCTTCAACAGGGGGGGCTACAATGAGCAGTTCTTC
CDR3aa: CASSFNRGGYNEQFF
j_gene: TRBJ2-1
v_gene: TRBV5-1
d_gene: NA
abundance: NA

CDR3nt: TGTGCCTGGGGAGTGTCGCCGGCGGGTAACTATGGCTACACCTTC
CDR3aa: CAWGVSPAGNYGYTF
j_gene: TRBJ1-2
v_gene: TRBV30
d_gene: NA
abundance: NA

CDR3nt: TGCGCCAGCAGCCAAGTCCCCTGGGCGGGGGAAGGCAATCAGCCCCAGCATTTT
CDR3aa: CASSQVPWAGEGNQPQHF
j_gene: TRBJ1-5
v_gene: TRBV4-3
d_gene: NA
abundance: NA

CDR3nt: TGTGCCAGCAGCTTCTCTGGGACAGGGGGCACTGAAGCTTTCTTT
CDR3aa: CASSFSGTGGTEAFF
j_gene: TRBJ1-1
v_gene: TRBV11-3
d_gene: TRBD1
abundance: NA

CDR3nt: TGTGCCAGCAGCATCTACGAGCAGTACTTC
CDR3aa: CASSIYEQYF
j_gene: TRBJ2-7
v_gene: TRBV5-4
d_gene: NA
abundance: NA

CDR3nt: TGTGCCAGCACCTCTACACCATGGGGGTTTAGAGGCTACACCTTC
CDR3aa: CASTSTPWGFRGYTF
j_gene: TRBJ1-2
v_gene: TRBV27
d_gene: NA
abundance: NA

CDR3nt: TGTGCCAGCAGTTACTCGCAGGGAGAGACCCAGTACTTC
CDR3aa: CASSYSQGETQYF
j_gene: TRBJ2-5
v_gene: TRBV6-5
d_gene: NA
abundance: NA

CDR3nt: TGTGCCAGCAGCAAAGGGGCACAGCGCAATCAGCCCCGGCATTTT
CDR3aa: CASSKGAQRNQPRHF
j_gene: TRBJ1-5
v_gene: TRBV21-1
d_gene: NA
abundance: once

CDR3nt: TGTGCCAGCAGCGGGACTAGCGGGGGGGAAAACAAAAACATTCAGTACTTC
CDR3aa: CASSGTSGGENKNIQYF
j_gene: TRBJ2-4
v_gene: TRBV7-2
d_gene: TRBD2
abundance: NA

CDR3nt: TGTGCCAGCAGCTCTGTGACAGGGACGGAGACCCAGTACTTC
CDR3aa: CASSSVTGTETQYF
j_gene: TRBJ2-5
v_gene: TRBV7-9
d_gene: TRBD1
abundance: few